This T cell receptor (beta chain) emerged from a study of blood T cell repertoires in COVID-19. Clones were read by immunoSEQ multiplex PCR, and TCRdb kept only the in-frame ones, dropping some. The sample yields around 53,000 clones, roughly nine tenths seen once. Germline lookup yields CDR1 KGHDR and CDR2 SFDVKD. V was clipped by 3 bases and J by 6 bases, with 11 bases between them. This CDR3 is 14 amino acids long. This receptor was taken from a human donor in a cohort sampled during active COVID-19. The sequencing input was peripheral blood. The V call is TRBV24-1, the J call TRBJ2-4, with D possibly matching TRBD2 (5 bases). The CDR3 DNA follows: TGTGCCACCAGTGATGGTCAGGACTCAAACATTCAGTACTTC. Protein product: CATSDGQDSNIQYF.